Each of the 5 T cell receptor beta chains below was sequenced from the same sample in a study of blood T cell repertoires in COVID-19. Assay used: immunoSEQ multiplex PCR; TCRdb lists only in-frame clones, some missing. This sample carries around 300,000 clones, just under 90% of them seen once, and the ten largest clones take about 4%. The material sequenced was peripheral blood. The receptors were sampled from a woman aged 40 to 55 with acute or convalescent COVID-19.

The chain links TRBV19 to TRBJ2-5; D uncertain. CDR1 is LNHDA, CDR2 SQIVND, per germline (reference sequence). This CDR3 spans 15 amino acids. Trimming removed 1 base from V and 1 base from J, with 10 bases in between. The CDR3 is CASSIGRTAQETQYF. The CDR3 DNA reads as TGTGCCAGTAGTATAGGCCGTACAGCCCAAGAGACCCAGTACTTC.

This clone was seen only a few times. V and J are TRBV27 and TRBJ1-1; 9 positions agree with TRBD1. The germline V gene has CDR1 MNHEY and CDR2 SMNVEV (reference sequence). CDR3 size: 16 residues. The trim removed 5 bases at V and 1 base at J, leaving 8 bases unmatched. CDR3: CASSPHPGQGNTEAFF. For the CDR3, the DNA is TGTGCCAGCAGTCCGCACCCGGGACAGGGGAACACTGAAGCTTTCTTT.

The chain combines TRBV12-3 or TRBV12-4 with TRBJ1-1; possibly TRBD1 for D (6 bases). The V gene lost 6 bases and the J gene lost 1 base, with 9 bases spanning the gap. This CDR3 has 13 amino acids. CDR3 sequence reads: CASSWTANTEAFF. CDR3 coding DNA: TGTGCCAGCAGCTGGACAGCGAACACTGAAGCTTTCTTT.

V usage is TRBV5-5 and J usage is TRBJ1-1; 7 bases agree with TRBD1. CDR3 length equals 15 residues. V dropped 0 bases and J dropped 1; count of bases not matched to a gene: 3. Germline V CDR1 and CDR2: SGHKS, YYEKEE (reference sequence). Here the CDR3 reads CASSLAQGWNTEAFF. The DNA of the CDR3 is TGTGCCAGCAGCTTGGCACAGGGGTGGAACACTGAAGCTTTCTTT.

This clone showed up just a few times. V usage is TRBV15 and J usage is TRBJ2-1, with a tentative D call TRBD2 (5 bases). This CDR3 comprises 12 residues. V gave up 2 bases and J gave up 6 bases, with 5 bases separating them. Germline CDR1 LNHNV, CDR2 YYDKDF (reference sequence). The CDR3: CATSRTSNEQFF. The DNA of the CDR3 is TGTGCCACCAGCAGAACTAGCAATGAGCAGTTCTTC.